This TCR beta chain was sequenced during a study of cytomegalovirus exposure and HLA in healthy donors. Study results and limitations: According to a subsequent analysis, TCR clusters from the first cohort were inclined to appear together in the 100 to 150 validation repertoires. The study listed roughly 160 cytomegalovirus-associated TCR beta chains.

On this clone itself: Antigen specificity is unknown.

Per the germline V gene, CDR1 is MRHNA and CDR2 is SNTAGT. V dropped 0 bases and J dropped 3; count of bases not matched to a gene: 14. The CDR3 has 19 amino acids. Using immunoSEQ multiplex PCR, the repertoire was profiled, and TCRdb retains in-frame clones only, with some absent. The sample records roughly 120,000 clones, over 75% being singletons. Specimen: PBMCs. The chain has TRBV6-4 and TRBJ2-7; 10 nucleotides line up with TRBD1. This clonotype originated in a woman aged 25 to 39 in good health and CMV-seronegative. The CDR3 DNA reads as TGTGCCAGCAGTGACTCAGCGTCCCGGGACAGGGGAGGAAGCTACGAGCAGTACTTC. Its translation is CASSDSASRDRGGSYEQYF.